The table lists the clone carrying this T cell receptor (beta chain) with a count of one. Its cognate antigen is unknown. The data are from a study of regulatory T cells in long-lasting Graves disease. Study observations and caveats: Among the persistent patients, 2,500 to 3,500 public clonotypes were shared, more than the approximately 970 shared among new patients. Persistent disease preferred TRBV28, TRBJ1-2 and TRBJ2-5.

According to the study, TCR beta libraries were built with iRepertoire HTBI primers and CDR3-region Arm-PCR. TCRdb independently ran MiXCR on the multiplex PCR reads; one entry per CDR3 protein. The sample records 400,000 to 500,000 distinct CDR3 sequences, about 14% being singletons. Time point of the sample: newly diagnosed GD, antithyroid drugs for less than 3 months. The TCR library used RNA extracted from PBMCs. Trimming at V came to 6 bases and at J to 6 bases, leaving 5 bases not matched to a gene. The CDR3 runs to 14 residues. The germline V gene has CDR1 LGHNA and CDR2 YSLEER. These records were also assigned to another study, of T cells in Graves' hyperthyroidism and ophthalmopathy. That work contributes: No ophthalmopathy progression within 18 months constituted stable Graves' hyperthyroidism. Blood also held most thyroid clonotypes expanded beyond 0.001.

The sequence was collected from a woman in her fifties or sixties with Graves disease. The specimen comprised peripheral blood mononuclear cells (PBMCs), sampled at new diagnosis, from a patient treated with antithyroid drugs. V gene TRBV4-3 combines with J gene TRBJ2-3, with 11 bases identical to TRBD2. The CDR3 is CASRKTSGIDTQYF. Written as DNA, the CDR3 is TGCGCCAGCAGGAAGACTAGCGGGATCGATACGCAGTATTTT.